This TCR beta chain stems from a study of blood T cell repertoires in COVID-19. Study-level background: Specimens from acute and convalescent COVID-19 originated in the United States, Italy and Spain.

The CDR3 is 16 amino acids. V lost 6 bases and J 5 bases, leaving 22 bases between the germline ends. The germline V gene encodes CDR1 SNHLY and CDR2 FYNNEI. Here immunoSEQ multiplex PCR was the method, and the copy in TCRdb shows in-frame clones only, minus some. The sample carries roughly 59,000 clones, roughly 80% recorded once. The receptor comes from a woman in her 50s with active or convalescent COVID-19. The chain links TRBV2 to TRBJ1-1, with D hard to call. The sequencing input was peripheral blood. CDR3 sequence (DNA): TGTGCCAGCAGGTACCCCTCCGACGCCCCGGGGACTGAAGCTTTCTTT. Translated: CASRYPSDAPGTEAFF.